The 5 T cell receptor beta chains reported below all come from one sample, sequenced in a study of blood T cell repertoires in COVID-19. The data were produced by immunoSEQ multiplex PCR, yet TCRdb's version contains in-frame clones alone and is incomplete. The profile shows 210,000 or so clones, more than 70% of them singletons. Sequenced input: peripheral blood. These receptors were taken from a woman aged 40 to 49 who had recovered from COVID-19.

The chain recombines TRBV5-1 with TRBJ1-2; D unclear. CDR1 and CDR2 (germline): SGHRS, YFSETQ. CDR3 length: 15 amino acids. Trimming shortened V by 0 bases and J by 2 bases, and 11 bases separated the two germline ends. CDR3 nucleotides: TGCGCCAGCAGCTTGGGGCAGTCCCCAAACTATGGCTACACCTTC. Protein: CASSLGQSPNYGYTF.

The chain joins TRBV28 to TRBJ1-2; D not certain. The CDR3 extends over 12 amino acids. V dropped 8 bases and J dropped 0 bases, with 7 bases sitting between them. Germline CDR1 and CDR2: MDHEN and SYDVKM. CDR3 sequence: CASSVTNYGYTF. The CDR3 DNA reads as TGTGCCAGCTCGGTAACTAACTATGGCTACACCTTC.

The genes are TRBV5-6 and TRBJ1-1; TRBD1 might be the D (5 bases). Trimming left V 7 bases short and J 6 bases short, with 19 bases between. The CDR3 sequence is 14 residues long. CDR1 is SGHDT and CDR2 is YYEEEE in the germline V gene. CDR3 amino acids: CASGLLRGSAEAFF. The CDR3 nucleotides are TGTGCCAGCGGTCTCTTACGGGGGTCGGCTGAAGCTTTCTTT.

CDR3 protein: CASRDFQGTGELFF. CDR3 bases: TGCGCCAGCAGAGACTTCCAGGGCACCGGGGAGCTGTTTTTT. The V gene is TRBV5-1, the J gene TRBJ2-2; D is perhaps TRBD1 (5 bases). Per the germline V gene, CDR1 is SGHRS and CDR2 is YFSETQ. Trimming stripped 5 bases from V and 4 bases from J, with 12 bases between. The CDR3 sequence is 14 residues long.

This chain joins TRBV9 and TRBJ2-1; possible D gene TRBD2, 6 bases. CDR3 length: 13 residues. Germline CDR1 reads SGDLS; CDR2 reads YYNGEE. V was pared by 2 bases and J by 8 bases, with 11 bases between. CDR3: CASSVPWEDEQFF. The DNA for the CDR3 is TGTGCCAGCAGCGTCCCCTGGGAGGATGAGCAGTTCTTC.